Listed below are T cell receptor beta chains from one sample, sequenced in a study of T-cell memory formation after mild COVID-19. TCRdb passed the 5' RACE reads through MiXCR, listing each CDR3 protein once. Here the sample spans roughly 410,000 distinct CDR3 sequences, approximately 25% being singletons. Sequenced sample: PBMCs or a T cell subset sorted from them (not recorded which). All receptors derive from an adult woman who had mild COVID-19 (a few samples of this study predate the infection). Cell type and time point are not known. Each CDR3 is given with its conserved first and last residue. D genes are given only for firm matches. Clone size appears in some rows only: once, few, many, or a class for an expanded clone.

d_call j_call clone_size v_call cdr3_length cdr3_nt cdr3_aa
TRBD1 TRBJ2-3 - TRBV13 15 TGTGCCAGCAGCAGGACAGGGGTCGTCGCAGATACGCAGTATTTT CASSRTGVVADTQYF
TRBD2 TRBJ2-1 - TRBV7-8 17 TGTGCCAGCAGCTCTGTTGGTGCCGGGGGGTATTACAATGAGCAGTTCTTC CASSSVGAGGYYNEQFF
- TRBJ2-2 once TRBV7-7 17 TGTGCCAGCAGCTTATATCCAGCTAGTTCGAACACCGGGGAGCTGTTTTTT CASSLYPASSNTGELFF
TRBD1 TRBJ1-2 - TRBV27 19 TGTGCCAGCAGTTCAAAGAGTAACCCGGGACAGGTTGGCCCTTATGGCTACACCTTC CASSSKSNPGQVGPYGYTF
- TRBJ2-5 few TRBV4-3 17 TGCGCCAGCAGCCAAGGGGTCGGGACCTTACCATGGGAGACCCAGTACTTC CASSQGVGTLPWETQYF
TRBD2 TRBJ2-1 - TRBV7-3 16 TGTGCCAGCAGCGTAGGATGGGCGGGAGTAGCTAATGAGCAGTTCTTC CASSVGWAGVANEQFF
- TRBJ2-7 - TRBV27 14 TGTGCCAGCACTCGAAGGACGGGATACTACGAGCAGTACTTC CASTRRTGYYEQYF
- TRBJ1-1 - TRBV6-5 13 TGTGCCAGCTCGCCCCGCAGGAGCACTGAAGCTTTCTTT CASSPRRSTEAFF
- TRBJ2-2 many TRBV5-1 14 TGTGCCAGCAGCTTGACAGCCAACACCGGGGAGCTGTTTTTT CASSLTANTGELFF
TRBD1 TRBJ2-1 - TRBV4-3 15 TGCGCCAGCAGCCAAAGGACAGGGAGGATCGATGAGCAGTTCTTC CASSQRTGRIDEQFF
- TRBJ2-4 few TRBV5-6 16 TGTGCCAGCAGCTTGGGGGGAGTCCTAGCCAAAAACATTCAGTACTTC CASSLGGVLAKNIQYF
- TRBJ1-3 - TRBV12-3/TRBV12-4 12 TGTGCCAGCAGTTTCAGTGGAGACACCATATATTTT CASSFSGDTIYF
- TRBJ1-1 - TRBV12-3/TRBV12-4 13 TGTGCCAGCAGCCAGAACAGGGCCGCTGAAGCTTTCTTT CASSQNRAAEAFF
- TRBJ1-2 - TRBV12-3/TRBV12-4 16 TGTGCCAGCAGTTTGCTCCTTCGGGCCAGCCCGCTAGGCTACACCTTC CASSLLLRASPLGYTF
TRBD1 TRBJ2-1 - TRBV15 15 TGTGCCACGAAGACAGGGCTACTGACCTACAATGAGCAGTTCTTC CATKTGLLTYNEQFF
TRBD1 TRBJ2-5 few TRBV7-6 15 TGTGCCAGCAGCTCCCGACAGGGAACAGCGAAGACCCAGTACTTC CASSSRQGTAKTQYF
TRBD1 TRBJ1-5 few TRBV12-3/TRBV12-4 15 TGTGCCAGCAATATGGGACAGGGAAGCAATCAGCCCCAGCATTTT CASNMGQGSNQPQHF
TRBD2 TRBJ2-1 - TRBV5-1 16 TGCGCCAGCAGGTGGGGACTAGCGGACGTCTACAATGAGCAGTTCTTC CASRWGLADVYNEQFF
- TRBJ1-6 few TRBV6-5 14 TGTGCCAGCAGGGGTTTCGGGCCAGATTCACCCCTCCACTTT CASRGFGPDSPLHF
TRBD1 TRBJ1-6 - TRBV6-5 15 TGTGCCAGCAGGACGGGGACAGCCTCAAATTCACCCCTCCACTTT CASRTGTASNSPLHF
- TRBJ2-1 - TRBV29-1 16 TGCAGCGGCCGCCGGTCCCTCGATCTCTCCTACAATGAGCAGTTCTTC CSGRRSLDLSYNEQFF
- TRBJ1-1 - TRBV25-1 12 TGTGCCACCACCTTCTTTGGGCAGGGAGCTTTCTTT CATTFFGQGAFF
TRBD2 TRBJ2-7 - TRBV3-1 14 TGTGCCAGCAGCCAATGGCGGGGGGGCTACGAGCAGTACTTC CASSQWRGGYEQYF